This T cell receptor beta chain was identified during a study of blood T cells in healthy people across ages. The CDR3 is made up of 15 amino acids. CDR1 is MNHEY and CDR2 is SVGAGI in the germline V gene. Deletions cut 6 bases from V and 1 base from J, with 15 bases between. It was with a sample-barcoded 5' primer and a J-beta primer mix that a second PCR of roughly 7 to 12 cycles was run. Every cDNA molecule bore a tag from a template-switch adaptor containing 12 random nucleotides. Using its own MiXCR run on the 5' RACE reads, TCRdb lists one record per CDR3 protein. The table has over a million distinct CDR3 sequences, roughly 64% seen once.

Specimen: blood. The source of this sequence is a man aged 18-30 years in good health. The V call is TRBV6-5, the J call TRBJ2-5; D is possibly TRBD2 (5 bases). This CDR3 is CASSGDHRIQETQYF. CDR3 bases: TGTGCCAGCAGCGGGGATCACCGGATCCAAGAGACCCAGTACTTC.